These 26 T cell receptor beta chains share one sample of origin, sequenced in a study of T-cell memory formation after mild COVID-19. Via MiXCR, TCRdb re-called the 5' RACE reads, giving one row per CDR3 protein. The sample has hundreds of thousands of distinct CDR3 sequences; about 16% are singletons. Sequencing used PBMCs or a T cell subset sorted from them (not recorded which). The receptors shown here come from a man aged 18 to 35 who had mild COVID-19 (a few samples of this study predate the infection). Cell type and time point are not known.

This clonotype was counted a single time. V is TRBV5-5 and J is TRBJ1-2; D not certain. There are 12 residues in the CDR3. V shed 4 bases and J shed 6 bases, with 10 bases lying between them. Germline lookup yields CDR1 SGHKS and CDR2 YYEKEE (reference sequence). CDR3 in amino acids: CASSIEAHGYTF. As DNA, the CDR3 is TGTGCCAGCAGCATAGAAGCCCATGGCTACACCTTC.

The J gene is TRBJ1-1, the V gene TRBV7-9, with 9 bases matching TRBD1. With V trimmed by 5 bases and J by 1 base, 8 bases remained unmatched. In germline, CDR1 is SEHNR, CDR2 FQNEAQ (reference sequence). The CDR3 consists of 16 residues. The CDR3 nucleotides read TGTGCCAGCAGCCCACGGACAGGGGTATCGAACACTGAAGCTTTCTTT. Protein sequence: CASSPRTGVSNTEAFF.

The rearrangement joins TRBV29-1 to TRBJ1-1, with 10 nucleotides matching TRBD1. The CDR3 covers 16 residues. The germline V gene encodes CDR1 SQVTM and CDR2 ANQGSEA. V was pared by 6 bases and J by 0 bases, with 10 bases of the junction left unmatched. CDR3 DNA sequence: TGCAGCGTGGGAGGACAGGGGGGGAATCTGAACACTGAAGCTTTCTTT. This codes for CSVGGQGGNLNTEAFF.

V is TRBV7-2 and J is TRBJ1-5; D call uncertain. The CDR3 loop spans 13 amino acids. Germline CDR1 SGHTA, CDR2 FQGNSA. Trimming removed 1 base from V and 3 bases from J, with 4 bases in between. CDR3 loop: CASSLGYNQPQHF. CDR3 DNA sequence: TGTGCCAGCAGCTTAGGGTACAATCAGCCCCAGCATTTT. The entire variable domain, with the rest obtained from reference TRBV7-2 and TRBJ1-5, is as follows: GAGVSQSPSNKVTEKGKDVELRCDPISGHTALYWYRQSLGQGLEFLIYFQGNSAPDKSGLPSDRFSAERTGGSVSTLTIQRTQQEDSAVYLCASSLGYNQPQHFGDGTRLSIL.

At least ten counts were recorded for this clonotype. The V gene is TRBV5-1, the J gene TRBJ1-1; D is uncertain. Trimming cost V 5 bases and J 1 base, with 9 bases left between them. The CDR3 is 13 residues long. The germline V gene encodes CDR1 SGHRS and CDR2 YFSETQ. The CDR3 DNA reads TGCGCCAGCAGATTCGATGGGAACACTGAAGCTTTCTTT. It translates to CASRFDGNTEAFF.

This clonotype was recorded many times. The chain links TRBV12-3 or TRBV12-4 to TRBJ2-7, with 10 bases identical to TRBD1. The CDR3 contains 13 residues. V shed 6 bases, J shed 3 bases, and the junction held 2 bases outside the gene matches. CDR3 coding DNA: TGTGCCAGCAGCGGGACAGGGGACTACGAGCAGTACTTC. Translation: CASSGTGDYEQYF.

The chain's CDR3 is CASSLWGGETQYF. CDR3 sequence (DNA): TGTGCCAGCAGCTTATGGGGCGGAGAGACCCAGTACTTC. The rearrangement links TRBV7-2 to TRBJ2-5; D might be TRBD1 (5 bases). CDR1 SGHTA and CDR2 FQGNSA come from the germline V gene. V was shortened by 2 bases and J by 4 bases, with 8 bases between the two germline ends. CDR3 size: 13 residues.

The chain is built from TRBV3-1 and TRBJ2-3, with unresolved D. Trimming cost V 8 bases and J 1 base, with 10 bases left between them. Germline values: CDR1 LGHDT, CDR2 YNNKEL (reference sequence). CDR3 length: 13 amino acids. CDR3: CASVLSGTDTQYF. For the CDR3, the DNA is TGTGCCAGCGTGCTGTCGGGCACAGATACGCAGTATTTT.

This chain uses TRBV6-6 with TRBJ2-7; weak D call: TRBD2 (6 bases). The CDR3 length is 14 residues. CDR1 is MNHNY and CDR2 is SVGAGI in the germline V gene (reference sequence). Deletions cut 0 bases from V and 6 bases from J, with 12 bases between. The CDR3 sequence is CASSYSAREAEQYF. The CDR3 DNA is TGTGCCAGCAGTTACTCGGCCAGGGAGGCCGAGCAGTACTTC.

This clonotype was detected only a few times. The chain has TRBV6-2 or TRBV6-3 and TRBJ2-5; no firm D call. V lost 6 bases, J lost 3 bases, and 11 bases lay in between. This CDR3 is 13 amino acids long. Germline CDR1 and CDR2: MNHEY and SVGEGT. CDR3 loop: CASSHPPEETQYF. DNA of the CDR3: TGTGCCAGCAGCCACCCTCCCGAAGAGACCCAGTACTTC.

The chain links TRBV9 to TRBJ1-5; D is undetermined. Germline CDR1 SGDLS, CDR2 YYNGEE. V was clipped by 4 bases and J by 3 bases, with 11 bases between them. The CDR3 sequence is 14 residues long. CDR3 sequence reads: CASSREDSNQPQHF. The CDR3 bases are TGTGCCAGCAGCCGTGAGGATTCCAATCAGCCCCAGCATTTT. Combining the CDR3 with reference TRBV9 and TRBJ1-5 gives the whole variable domain DSGVTQTPKHLITATGQRVTLRCSPRSGDLSVYWYQQSLDQGLQFLIQYYNGEERAKGNILERFSAQQFPDLHSELNLSSLELGDSALYFCASSREDSNQPQHFGDGTRLSIL.

This clonotype appeared many times. The DNA for the CDR3 is TGCGCCAGCAGCTCGTTACTAGCAGATACGCAGTATTTT. Amino acids: CASSSLLADTQYF. The V call is TRBV5-1, the J call TRBJ2-3; possibly TRBD2 for D (5 bases). This CDR3 contains 13 residues. V was clipped by 3 bases and J by 4 bases, with 9 bases between them. CDR1 is SGHRS, CDR2 YFSETQ, per germline.

This clonotype turned up a few times. This chain uses TRBV7-3 with TRBJ1-6; D is perhaps TRBD1 (6 bases). From germline, CDR1 is SGHTA and CDR2 FQGTGA. V lost 6 bases to trimming and J lost 6 bases, with 18 bases between them. CDR3 size: 16 residues. Written as DNA, the CDR3 is TGTGCCAGCAGTCGAACCCCCAGGGGACCTAATTCACCCCTCCACTTT. This codes for CASSRTPRGPNSPLHF.

This clonotype has just a few counts. A much more abundant neighbour one base away suggests this may be a read error. The rearrangement links TRBV29-1 to TRBJ2-1; the D gene is possibly TRBD2 (7 bases). The germline V gene encodes CDR1 SQVTM and CDR2 ANQGSEA. This CDR3 has 16 amino acids. V dropped 7 bases and J dropped 7 bases, with 26 bases sitting between them. This chain's CDR3 is CSAGGGGPQSGNEQFF. CDR3 nucleotide sequence: TGCAGCGCCGGGGGAGGGGGACCCCAGTCGGGAAATGAGCAGTTCTTC.

This clonotype showed up just a few times. The J gene is TRBJ2-3, the V gene TRBV29-1, with 8 bases matching TRBD1. This CDR3 is 14 amino acids long. V lost 4 bases, J lost 4 bases, and 7 bases stayed unmatched. Germline CDR1 reads SQVTM; CDR2 reads ANQGSEA. The CDR3 reads CSVVPGGASDTQYF. The DNA for the CDR3 is TGCAGCGTTGTCCCAGGGGGCGCGTCAGATACGCAGTATTTT.

This clonotype showed up just a few times. This chain links TRBV20-1 with TRBJ1-2, with D unresolved. CDR1 is DFQATT, CDR2 SNEGSKA, per germline (reference sequence). V was shortened by 1 base and J by 0 bases, with 9 bases between the two germline ends. The CDR3 covers 14 residues. This CDR3 is CSARGAATNYGYTF. The CDR3 DNA sequence: TGCAGTGCTAGAGGGGCCGCGACTAACTATGGCTACACCTTC.

There are a few counts of this clonotype. The V gene is TRBV20-1, the J gene TRBJ1-6; D is undetermined. Trimming took 2 bases from V and 7 from J, leaving 6 bases between them. CDR1 is DFQATT, CDR2 SNEGSKA, per germline (reference sequence). This CDR3 is 12 amino acids long. The CDR3 coding sequence is TGCAGTGCTAGACGGGCAAATTCACCCCTCCACTTT. It translates to CSARRANSPLHF.

This clonotype has more than one count but fewer than ten. The genes are TRBV4-3 and TRBJ2-1; 9 nucleotides agree with TRBD2. J lost 7 bases, V lost 1 base, and 5 bases had no gene match. The CDR3 length is 15 residues. Germline loops: CDR1 LGHNA, CDR2 YSLEER. The CDR3 sequence: CASSQGTSAWNEQFF. Here the CDR3 DNA reads TGCGCCAGCAGCCAAGGGACTAGCGCGTGGAATGAGCAGTTCTTC.

This rearrangement joins TRBV20-1 to TRBJ2-7, with a tentative D call TRBD1 (6 bases). Germline-derived CDR1 and CDR2 are DFQATT and SNEGSKA (reference sequence). V gave up 1 base and J gave up 2 bases, with 15 bases separating them. The CDR3 consists of 15 residues. The CDR3 nucleotides read TGCAGTGCTAGAGCTGGGCGGACAGCCACCTACGAGCAGTACTTC. Its translation: CSARAGRTATYEQYF.

This clonotype has only a few counts. V gene TRBV9 combines with J gene TRBJ2-3, with D unclear. V was shortened by 3 bases and J by 5 bases, with 10 bases between the two germline ends. Germline CDR1 SGDLS, CDR2 YYNGEE. This CDR3 has 13 amino acids. CDR3 DNA sequence: TGTGCCAGCAGCGGCCGGTCCCTAGATACGCAGTATTTT. Its protein is CASSGRSLDTQYF.

The chain couples TRBV5-1 to TRBJ2-3; D is unclear. Germline V gene data show CDR1 as SGHRS and CDR2 as YFSETQ. Deletions cut 4 bases from V and 6 bases from J, with 9 bases between. CDR3 length equals 12 residues. The DNA for the CDR3 is TGCGCCAGCAGCCGCCCCTCGGATACGCAGTATTTT. The encoded protein is CASSRPSDTQYF. Looking up the rest from reference TRBV5-1 and TRBJ2-3 gives the full variable domain: KAGVTQTPRYLIKTRGQQVTLSCSPISGHRSVSWYQQTPGQGLQFLFEYFSETQRNKGNFPGRFSGRQFSNSRSEMNVSTLELGDSALYLCASSRPSDTQYFGPGTRLTVL.

The sample holds a few counts of this clonotype. The J gene is TRBJ1-5, the V gene TRBV6-2 or TRBV6-3; no clear D. Between the trimmed V and J ends, which lost 1 base and 6 bases, there was a span of 13 bases. The CDR3 sequence is 15 residues long. Germline values: CDR1 MNHEY, CDR2 SVGEGT. The CDR3 spells CASSYLPLSSQPQHF. CDR3 DNA sequence: TGTGCCAGCAGTTACTTGCCACTTTCTTCTCAGCCCCAGCATTTT.

This chain uses TRBV7-2 with TRBJ1-4, with D unclear. The ends were cut back, 5 bases at V and 3 bases at J, with 13 bases in the middle. Germline CDR1 is SGHTA and CDR2 is FQGNSA. The CDR3 totals 15 residues. CDR3 sequence reads: CASSRSGGSNEKLFF. The CDR3 DNA sequence: TGTGCCAGCAGCCGATCGGGTGGATCTAATGAAAAACTGTTTTTT.

This clonotype occurred a few times. The CDR3 sequence: CASSLVKGSDTQYF. CDR3 nucleotides: TGTGCCAGCAGCTTGGTAAAGGGGTCAGATACGCAGTATTTT. V is TRBV5-5 and J is TRBJ2-3; the D gene is possibly TRBD1 (5 bases). Germline CDR1 reads SGHKS; CDR2 reads YYEKEE (reference sequence). The length of the CDR3 is 14 residues. V lost 0 bases to trimming and J lost 4 bases, with 9 bases between them. Supplemented by reference TRBV5-5 and TRBJ2-3, the full variable domain reads DAGVTQSPTHLIKTRGQQVTLRCSPISGHKSVSWYQQVLGQGPQFIFQYYEKEERGRGNFPDRFSARQFPNYSSELNVNALLLGDSALYLCASSLVKGSDTQYFGPGTRLTVL.

A few counts support this clonotype. The chain recombines TRBV7-9 with TRBJ1-5; D gene unclear. The germline gives CDR1 SEHNR, CDR2 FQNEAQ (reference sequence). Trimming left V 5 bases short and J 6 bases short, with 11 bases between. This CDR3 is built from 13 residues. As DNA, the CDR3 is TGTGCCAGCAGCCCCCCGACGGGTCAGCCCCAGCATTTT. This encodes CASSPPTGQPQHF.

J is TRBJ2-5 and V is TRBV6-5; 8 bases agree with TRBD2. The CDR3 runs to 17 residues. Per germline, CDR1 MNHEY and CDR2 SVGAGI. Trimming cost V 3 bases and J 5 bases; bases outside gene matches: 14. CDR3 in amino acids: CASSYLGAGDQSETQYF. CDR3 nucleotide sequence: TGTGCCAGCAGTTATCTGGGAGCGGGGGACCAGTCCGAGACCCAGTACTTC.